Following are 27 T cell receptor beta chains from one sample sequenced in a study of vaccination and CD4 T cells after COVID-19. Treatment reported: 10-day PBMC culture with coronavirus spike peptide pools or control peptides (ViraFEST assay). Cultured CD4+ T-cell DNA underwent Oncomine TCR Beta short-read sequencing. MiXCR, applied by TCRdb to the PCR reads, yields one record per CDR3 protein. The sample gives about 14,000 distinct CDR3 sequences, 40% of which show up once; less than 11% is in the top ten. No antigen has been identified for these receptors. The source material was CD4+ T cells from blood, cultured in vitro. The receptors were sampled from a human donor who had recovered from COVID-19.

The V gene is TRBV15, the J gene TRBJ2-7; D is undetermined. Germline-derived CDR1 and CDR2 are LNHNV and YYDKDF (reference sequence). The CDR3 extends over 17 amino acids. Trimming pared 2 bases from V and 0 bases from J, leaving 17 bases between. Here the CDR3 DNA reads TGTGCCACCAGCAGATTTTCCTCGGCGGAAGTCTCCTACGAGCAGTACTTC. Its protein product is CATSRFSSAEVSYEQYF.

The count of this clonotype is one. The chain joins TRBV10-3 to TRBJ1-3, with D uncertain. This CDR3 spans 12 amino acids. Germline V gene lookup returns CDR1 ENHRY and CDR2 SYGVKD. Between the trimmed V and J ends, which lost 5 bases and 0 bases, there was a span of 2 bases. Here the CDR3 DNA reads TGTGCCATCAGTTTCTCTGGAAACACCATATATTTT. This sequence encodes CAISFSGNTIYF.

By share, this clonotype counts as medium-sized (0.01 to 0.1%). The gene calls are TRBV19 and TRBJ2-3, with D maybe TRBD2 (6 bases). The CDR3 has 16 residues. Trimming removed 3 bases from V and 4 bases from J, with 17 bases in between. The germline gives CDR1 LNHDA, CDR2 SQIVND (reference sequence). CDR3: CASSILSGGAPDTQYF. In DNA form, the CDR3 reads TGTGCCAGTAGTATTCTGAGCGGAGGGGCCCCAGATACGCAGTATTTT.

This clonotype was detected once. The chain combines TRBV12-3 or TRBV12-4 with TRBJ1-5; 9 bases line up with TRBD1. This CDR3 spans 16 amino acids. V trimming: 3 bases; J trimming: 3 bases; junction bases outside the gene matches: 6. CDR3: CASSLGDRVDNQPQHF. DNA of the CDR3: TGTGCCAGCAGTTTGGGGGACAGGGTGGACAATCAGCCCCAGCATTTT.

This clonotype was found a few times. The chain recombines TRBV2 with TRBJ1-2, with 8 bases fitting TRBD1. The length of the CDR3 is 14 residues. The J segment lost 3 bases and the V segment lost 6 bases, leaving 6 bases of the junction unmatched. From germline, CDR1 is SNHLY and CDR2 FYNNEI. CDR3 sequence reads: CASSSQGEDYGYTF. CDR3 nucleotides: TGTGCCAGCAGCTCACAGGGGGAAGACTATGGCTACACCTTC.

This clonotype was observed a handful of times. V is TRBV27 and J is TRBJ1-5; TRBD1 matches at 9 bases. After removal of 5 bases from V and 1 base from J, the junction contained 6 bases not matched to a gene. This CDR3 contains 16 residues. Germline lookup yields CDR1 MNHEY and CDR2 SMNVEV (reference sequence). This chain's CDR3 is CASSPLDRGSNQPQHF. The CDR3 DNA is TGTGCCAGCAGTCCCTTGGACAGGGGAAGCAATCAGCCCCAGCATTTT.

The CDR3 DNA reads as TGTGCCAGCAGCTTAGCTGAGCAGTTCTTC. The encoded protein is CASSLAEQFF. The chain uses TRBV7-9 and TRBJ2-1, with D unresolved. The CDR3 loop spans 10 amino acids. V lost 0 bases, J lost 9 bases, and 0 bases lay in between. Germline CDR1 SEHNR, CDR2 FQNEAQ (reference sequence).

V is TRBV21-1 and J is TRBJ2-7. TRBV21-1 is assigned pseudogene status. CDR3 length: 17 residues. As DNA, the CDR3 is TGTGCCAGCAGCCCCCATCAACTTCTAACGTACTCCTACGAGCAGTACTTC. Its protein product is CASSPHQLLTYSYEQYF.

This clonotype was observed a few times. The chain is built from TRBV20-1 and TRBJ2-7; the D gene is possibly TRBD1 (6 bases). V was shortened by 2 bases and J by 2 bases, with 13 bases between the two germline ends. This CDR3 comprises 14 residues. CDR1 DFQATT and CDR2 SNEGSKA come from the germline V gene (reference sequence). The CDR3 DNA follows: TGCAGTGCTAGAAAGGCCAGGGGTACCTACGAGCAGTACTTC. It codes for CSARKARGTYEQYF.

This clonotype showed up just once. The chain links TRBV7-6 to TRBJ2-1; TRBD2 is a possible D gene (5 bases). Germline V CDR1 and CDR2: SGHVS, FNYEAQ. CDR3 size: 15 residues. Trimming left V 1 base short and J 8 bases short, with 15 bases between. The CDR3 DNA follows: TGTGCCAGCAGCTTAGTTGTGGGAGCTGGGCATGAGCAGTTCTTC. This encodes CASSLVVGAGHEQFF.

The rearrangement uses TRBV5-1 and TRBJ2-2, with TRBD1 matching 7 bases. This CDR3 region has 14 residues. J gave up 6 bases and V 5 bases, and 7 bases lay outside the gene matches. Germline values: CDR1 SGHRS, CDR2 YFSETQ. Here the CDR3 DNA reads TGCGCCAGCAGTGCAAGACAGGGTCCCGGGGAGCTGTTTTTT. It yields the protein CASSARQGPGELFF.

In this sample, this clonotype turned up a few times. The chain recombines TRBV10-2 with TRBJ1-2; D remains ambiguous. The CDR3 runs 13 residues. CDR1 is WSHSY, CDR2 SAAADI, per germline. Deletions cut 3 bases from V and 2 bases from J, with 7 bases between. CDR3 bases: TGCGCCAGCAGTGATCAAGGGAACTATGGCTACACCTTC. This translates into CASSDQGNYGYTF.

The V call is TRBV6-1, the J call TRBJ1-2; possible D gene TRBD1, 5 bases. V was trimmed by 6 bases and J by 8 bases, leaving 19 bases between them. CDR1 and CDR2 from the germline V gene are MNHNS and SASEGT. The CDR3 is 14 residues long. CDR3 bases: TGTGCCAGCAGCCTCGGGGGAGCAGGTAGGGGCTACACCTTC. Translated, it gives CASSLGGAGRGYTF.

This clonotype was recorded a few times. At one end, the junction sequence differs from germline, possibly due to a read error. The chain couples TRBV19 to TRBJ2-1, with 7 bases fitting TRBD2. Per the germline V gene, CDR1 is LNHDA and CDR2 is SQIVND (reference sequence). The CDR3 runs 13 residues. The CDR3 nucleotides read TGTGCTAGTAGGGCGGGAGAGTATAGTGAGCAGTTCTTC. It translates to CASRAGEYSEQFF.

The chain's CDR3 is CSASNTGEITYEQYF. In nucleotides, the CDR3 is TGCAGTGCTTCAAATACCGGGGAGATCACCTACGAGCAGTACTTC. The chain combines TRBV20-1 with TRBJ2-7; a possible D gene is TRBD2 (5 bases). Germline CDR1 and CDR2: DFQATT and SNEGSKA (reference sequence). CDR3 length: 15 residues. V shed 5 bases and J shed 2 bases, with 19 bases lying between them.

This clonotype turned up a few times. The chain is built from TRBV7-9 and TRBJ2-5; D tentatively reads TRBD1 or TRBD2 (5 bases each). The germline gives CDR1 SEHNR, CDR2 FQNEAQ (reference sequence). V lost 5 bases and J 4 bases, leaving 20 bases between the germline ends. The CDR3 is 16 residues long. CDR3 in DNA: TGTGCCAGCAGCCTAAGGGGTGTGAGGGGATCAGAGACCCAGTACTTC. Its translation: CASSLRGVRGSETQYF.

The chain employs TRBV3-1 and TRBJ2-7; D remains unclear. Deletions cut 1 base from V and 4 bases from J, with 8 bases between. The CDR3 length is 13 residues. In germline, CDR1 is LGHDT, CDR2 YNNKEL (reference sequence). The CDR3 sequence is CASSQAVGYEQYF. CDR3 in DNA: TGTGCCAGCAGCCAAGCCGTGGGATACGAGCAGTACTTC.

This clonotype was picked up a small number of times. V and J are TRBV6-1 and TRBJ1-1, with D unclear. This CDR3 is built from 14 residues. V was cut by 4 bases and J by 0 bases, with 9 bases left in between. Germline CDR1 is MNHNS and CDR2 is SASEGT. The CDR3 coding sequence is TGTGCCAGCAGTGGGCATGGGGTGAACACTGAAGCTTTCTTT. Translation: CASSGHGVNTEAFF.

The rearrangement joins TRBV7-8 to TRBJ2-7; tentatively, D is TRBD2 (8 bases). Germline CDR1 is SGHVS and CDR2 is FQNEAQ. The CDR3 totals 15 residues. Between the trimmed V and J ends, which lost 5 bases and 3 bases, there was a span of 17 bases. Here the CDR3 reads CASSRGRGVGYEQYF. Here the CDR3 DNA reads TGTGCCAGCAGCAGGGGGCGGGGGGTAGGCTACGAGCAGTACTTC.

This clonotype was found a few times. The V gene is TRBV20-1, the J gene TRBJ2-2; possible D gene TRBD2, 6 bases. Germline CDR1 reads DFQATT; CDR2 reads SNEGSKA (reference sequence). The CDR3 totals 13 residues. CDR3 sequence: CSAYSGVTGELFF. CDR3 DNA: TGCAGCGCATATTCGGGGGTAACCGGGGAGCTGTTTTTT.

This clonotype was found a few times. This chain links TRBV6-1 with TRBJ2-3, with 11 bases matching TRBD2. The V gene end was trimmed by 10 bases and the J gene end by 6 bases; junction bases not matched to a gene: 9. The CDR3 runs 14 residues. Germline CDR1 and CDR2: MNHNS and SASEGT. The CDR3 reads CATTSGMGGDTQYF. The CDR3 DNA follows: TGTGCCACGACTAGCGGGATGGGGGGTGATACGCAGTATTTT.

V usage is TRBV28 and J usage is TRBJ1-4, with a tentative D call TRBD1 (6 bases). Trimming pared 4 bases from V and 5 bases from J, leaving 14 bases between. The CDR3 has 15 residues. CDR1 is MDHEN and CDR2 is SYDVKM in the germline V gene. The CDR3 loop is CASSWGQGKNEKLFF. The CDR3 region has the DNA TGTGCCAGCAGTTGGGGGCAGGGGAAGAATGAAAAACTGTTTTTT.

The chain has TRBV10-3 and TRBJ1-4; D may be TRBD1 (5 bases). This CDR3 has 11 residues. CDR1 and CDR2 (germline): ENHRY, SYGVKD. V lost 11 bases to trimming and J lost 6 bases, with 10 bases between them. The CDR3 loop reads CAVRGDEKLFF. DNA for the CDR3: TGTGCCGTCCGGGGGGATGAAAAACTGTTTTTT.

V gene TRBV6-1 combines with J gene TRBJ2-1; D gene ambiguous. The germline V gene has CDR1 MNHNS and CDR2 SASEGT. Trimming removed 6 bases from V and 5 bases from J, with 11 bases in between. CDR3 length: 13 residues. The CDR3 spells CASSAHDDNEQFF. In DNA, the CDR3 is TGTGCCAGCAGCGCCCATGATGACAATGAGCAGTTCTTC.

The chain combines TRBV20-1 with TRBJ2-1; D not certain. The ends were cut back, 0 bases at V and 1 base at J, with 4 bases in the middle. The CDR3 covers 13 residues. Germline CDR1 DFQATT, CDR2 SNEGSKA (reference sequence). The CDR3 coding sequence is TGCAGTGCTAGAGAAGGGTCCTACAATGAGCAGTTCTTC. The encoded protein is CSAREGSYNEQFF.

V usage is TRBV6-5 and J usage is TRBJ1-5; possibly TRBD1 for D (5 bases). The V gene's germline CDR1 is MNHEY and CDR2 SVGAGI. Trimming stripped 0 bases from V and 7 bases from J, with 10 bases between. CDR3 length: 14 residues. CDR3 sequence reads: CASSYSGGRQPQHF. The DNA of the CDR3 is TGTGCCAGCAGTTACTCCGGGGGACGACAGCCCCAGCATTTT.

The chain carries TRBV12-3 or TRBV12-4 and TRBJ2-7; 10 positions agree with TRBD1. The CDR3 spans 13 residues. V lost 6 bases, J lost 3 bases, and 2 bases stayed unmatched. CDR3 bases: TGTGCCAGCAGCCGGGACAGGGGCTACGAGCAGTACTTC. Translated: CASSRDRGYEQYF.